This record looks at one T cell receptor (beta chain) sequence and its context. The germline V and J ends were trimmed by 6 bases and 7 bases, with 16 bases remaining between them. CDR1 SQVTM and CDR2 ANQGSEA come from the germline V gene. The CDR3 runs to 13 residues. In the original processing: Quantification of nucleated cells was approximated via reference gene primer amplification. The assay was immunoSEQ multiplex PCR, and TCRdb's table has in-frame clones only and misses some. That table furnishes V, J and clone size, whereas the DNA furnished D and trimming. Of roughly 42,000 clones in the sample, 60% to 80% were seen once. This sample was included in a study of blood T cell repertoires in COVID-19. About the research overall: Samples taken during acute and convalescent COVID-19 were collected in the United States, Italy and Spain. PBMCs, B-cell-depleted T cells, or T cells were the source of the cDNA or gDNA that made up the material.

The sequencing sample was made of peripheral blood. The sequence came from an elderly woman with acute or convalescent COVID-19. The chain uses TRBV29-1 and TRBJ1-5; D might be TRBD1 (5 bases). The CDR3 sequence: CSVQGGQGQPQHF. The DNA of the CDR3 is TGCAGCGTCCAGGGCGGTCAGGGCCAGCCCCAGCATTTT.